The 14 T cell receptor beta chains presented below share a single source sample, sequenced in a study of T cell changes during pregnancy in multiple sclerosis. Clones were read by immunoSEQ multiplex PCR, and TCRdb kept only the in-frame ones, dropping some. The sample lists 79,000 or so clones; approximately 94% were seen once. The material sequenced was CD4+ T cells from peripheral blood mononuclear cells, taken before pregnancy. All receptors derive from a female donor with multiple sclerosis, enrolled in a pregnancy study.

V usage is TRBV9 and J usage is TRBJ2-3; tentatively, D is TRBD2 (6 bases). This CDR3 spans 16 amino acids. V shed 5 bases and J shed 0 bases, with 16 bases lying between them. CDR1 is SGDLS and CDR2 is YYNGEE in the germline V gene. The chain's CDR3 is CASSEVDYPSTDTQYF. CDR3 nucleotides: TGTGCCAGCAGTGAAGTGGACTACCCCAGCACAGATACGCAGTATTTT.

This clone was seen a single time. This chain joins TRBV6-6 and TRBJ2-3, with D perhaps matching TRBD2 (5 bases). This CDR3 spans 11 amino acids. The V and J ends lost 4 bases and 6 bases respectively, with 5 bases between them. Germline-derived CDR1 and CDR2 are MNHNY and SVGAGI (reference sequence). This chain's CDR3 is CASSWRDTQYF. In DNA, the CDR3 is TGTGCCAGCAGTTGGAGGGATACGCAGTATTTT.

The gene calls are TRBV5-4 and TRBJ1-5; no clear D gene. The CDR3 runs 15 residues. Germline assignment: CDR1 SGHNT and CDR2 YYREEE (reference sequence). Trimming removed 4 bases from V and 0 bases from J, with 11 bases in between. CDR3: CASSEGRDSNQPQHF. CDR3 DNA: TGTGCCAGCAGCGAGGGAAGGGATAGCAATCAGCCCCAGCATTTT.

The CDR3 sequence is CASRGTGGGLNIQYF. CDR3 DNA sequence: TGTGCCAGCAGGGGGACAGGGGGCGGGTTAAACATTCAGTACTTC. The genes are TRBV7-8 and TRBJ2-4, with TRBD1 matching over 12 bases. Per the germline V gene, CDR1 is SGHVS and CDR2 is FQNEAQ. Trimming took 6 bases from V and 6 from J; bases not matched to a gene: 6. The CDR3 has 15 residues.

The J gene is TRBJ1-2, the V gene TRBV7-8; D possibly corresponds to TRBD1 (6 bases). V dropped 1 base and J dropped 8 bases, with 17 bases sitting between them. CDR3 size: 15 residues. Germline CDR1 and CDR2: SGHVS and FQNEAQ. The CDR3 here is CASSLGTVRNGGYTF. CDR3 nucleotide sequence: TGTGCCAGCAGCTTAGGGACAGTTAGAAATGGCGGCTACACCTTC.

V and J are TRBV10-2 and TRBJ1-2; 12 bases agree with TRBD1. CDR3 length equals 14 residues. After removal of 5 bases from V and 7 bases from J, the junction contained 5 bases not matched to a gene. Germline V gene data show CDR1 as WSHSY and CDR2 as SAAADI. As DNA, the CDR3 is TGCGCCAGCAGTCCGGGACAGGGGGCCGGTGGCTACACCTTC. Amino acid sequence: CASSPGQGAGGYTF.

The V call is TRBV7-2, the J call TRBJ1-5, with D possibly matching TRBD1 (5 bases). Germline values: CDR1 SGHTA, CDR2 FQGNSA. V lost 2 bases and J lost 5, with 16 bases in between. This CDR3 is built from 16 residues. The CDR3, as DNA: TGTGCCAGCAGCTTAACGCCCGACAGATTTCATCAGCCCCAGCATTTT. Translated, it gives CASSLTPDRFHQPQHF.

This chain uses TRBV19 with TRBJ2-5; TRBD1 might be the D (7 bases). There are 14 residues in the CDR3. Trimming pared 1 base from V and 5 bases from J, leaving 11 bases between. The V gene's germline CDR1 is LNHDA and CDR2 SQIVND (reference sequence). For the CDR3, the DNA is TGTGCCAGTAGTATAGGCGCAGGGGGGGAGACCCAGTACTTC. Translating it yields CASSIGAGGETQYF.

Only a few counts were recorded for this clone. The chain is built from TRBV19 and TRBJ1-5; tentatively, D is TRBD1 (6 bases). This CDR3 comprises 14 residues. The V end lost 2 bases, the J end lost 4 bases, and 9 bases lay between the germline ends. CDR1 is LNHDA and CDR2 is SQIVND in the germline V gene (reference sequence). For the CDR3, the DNA is TGTGCCAGTAGTATACAGGGGACGAATCAGCCCCAGCATTTT. Translating gives CASSIQGTNQPQHF.

This clone has a single count. This chain links TRBV5-1 with TRBJ1-1, with D unresolved. The V gene lost 4 bases and the J gene lost 1 base, with 11 bases spanning the gap. CDR1 is SGHRS, CDR2 YFSETQ, per germline. The CDR3 is 14 residues long. The CDR3 here is CASSARVGNTEAFF. The CDR3 coding sequence is TGCGCCAGCAGCGCCCGAGTTGGGAACACTGAAGCTTTCTTT.

CDR3 protein: CASSMPSGAGTDTQYF. Written as DNA, the CDR3 is TGTGCCAGTAGTATGCCCTCGGGAGCGGGGACAGATACGCAGTATTTT. This chain joins TRBV19 and TRBJ2-3, with 7 bases identical to TRBD2. Germline trimming cut 3 bases from V and 3 bases from J; bases unmatched to any gene: 9. This CDR3 is built from 16 residues. Germline V gene lookup returns CDR1 LNHDA and CDR2 SQIVND (reference sequence).

In this sample, this clone turned up a few times. The chain links TRBV25-1 to TRBJ1-1; D remains ambiguous. The length of the CDR3 is 12 residues. CDR1 MGHDK and CDR2 SYGVNS come from the germline V gene. The V end lost 3 bases, the J end lost 2 bases, and 4 bases lay between the germline ends. The CDR3 DNA sequence: TGTGCCAGCAGTGACTTAAACACTGAAGCTTTCTTT. It specifies CASSDLNTEAFF.

In this sample, this clone turned up once. The chain couples TRBV5-1 to TRBJ2-7, with D possibly TRBD1 on 6 matching bases. Germline CDR1 SGHRS, CDR2 YFSETQ. Trimming stripped 4 bases from V and 6 bases from J, with 20 bases between. The CDR3 runs 15 residues. CDR3 sequence: CASSPSLGQGSEQYF. CDR3 in DNA: TGCGCCAGCAGCCCCTCTCTGGGGCAGGGGAGCGAGCAGTACTTC.

This clone appeared a single time. This chain uses TRBV4-2 with TRBJ2-2; D perhaps matches TRBD2 (5 bases). CDR1 and CDR2 from the germline V gene are LGHNA and YNFKEQ. Between the trimmed V and J ends, which lost 0 bases and 7 bases, there was a span of 12 bases. The CDR3 contains 15 residues. The CDR3 region is CASSQEGRGLGELFF. CDR3 nucleotides: TGTGCCAGCAGCCAAGAGGGCCGAGGACTCGGGGAGCTGTTTTTT.